This T cell receptor beta chain was documented in a study of STAT5B mutations in CD4+ large granular lymphocyte leukemia. V was trimmed by 7 bases and J by 0 bases, leaving 13 bases between them. Per germline, CDR1 SEHNR and CDR2 FQNEAQ (reference sequence). The CDR3 has 15 amino acids. Study-level points and caveats: Compared with healthy controls (2/35), patient top clones favored TRBV06 (8/27). Main leukemic clonotypes were patient-specific, but about 25% appeared at low frequency elsewhere.

About this clone itself: Its target is not known.

Authors' data handling: The detection floor for productive clonotype frequency was 2.59 x 10-5. Here immunoSEQ multiplex PCR was the method, and the copy in TCRdb shows in-frame clones only, minus some. For V, J and clone size, that table is used; D and trimming come from the DNA. The sample lists about 25,000 clones; roughly 69% were seen once. The genes are TRBV7-9 and TRBJ2-1, with D maybe TRBD2 (5 bases). Sequenced sample: CD4+ T cells from blood buffy coats. This receptor was taken from a human donor in good health. The CDR3 coding sequence is TGTGCCAGCATCCGGACTTTTAGCTCCTACAATGAGCAGTTCTTC. This codes for CASIRTFSSYNEQFF.